The clone carrying this T cell receptor beta chain came up a few times. This record belongs to a study of regulatory T cells in long-lasting Graves disease. CDR3 regions were amplified by Arm-PCR using iRepertoire HTBI primers to build TCR beta libraries. TCRdb analysed the multiplex PCR reads with MiXCR anew, one entry per CDR3 protein. Of hundreds of thousands of distinct CDR3 sequences listed, roughly 21% were seen once; the top ten hold less than 35%. Germline CDR1 is MNHNS and CDR2 is SASEGT. This CDR3 contains 14 residues. The V end was cut by 5 bases, the J end by 4 bases, with 14 bases between. As for time point: persistent/refractory GD, antithyroid drugs over 5 years with positive TRAb. The TCR library was made from RNA extracted from PBMCs.

The V call is TRBV6-1, the J call TRBJ1-1; D is perhaps TRBD1 (5 bases). This clonotype originated in a female donor with Graves disease. The sample consisted of peripheral blood mononuclear cells (PBMCs), taken when the disease was refractory, from a patient treated with antithyroid drugs. CDR3 coding DNA: TGTGCCAGCAGTCCCCAGGGTGGAGCCACTGAAGCTTTCTTT. This codes for CASSPQGGATEAFF.